The present T cell receptor (beta chain) was sequenced within a study of T cell repertoires in cytomegalovirus infection. On the study more broadly: CMV infection and matching HLA type were both indicated by public TCR beta signatures.

Regarding the study as a whole: Ex vivo responses were dominated by HLA-C-restricted CMV-specific TCR beta clonotypes. Summed frequency of public TCR beta families distinguished CMV carriers with the relevant HLA.

Via MiXCR, TCRdb re-called the reads, giving one row per CDR3 protein. The repertoire holds just over 450,000 distinct CDR3 sequences, approximately 42% seen once, with about 45% in the top ten. There are 12 residues in the CDR3. With 4 bases removed from V and 4 bases from J, the gap between germline ends came to 7 bases. Germline CDR1 is DFQATT and CDR2 is SNEGSKA (reference sequence). Concerning this clonotype itself: Antigen specificity is unknown.

This TCR came from a human donor in good health (CMV status not recorded). Some clones in this sample may be carry-over from other donors' samples. Specimen: cultured PBMCs, collected from culture after CMV antigen stimulation. The chain links TRBV20-1 to TRBJ1-4; no definite D call. CDR3: CSATYFNEKLFF. CDR3 coding DNA: TGCAGTGCTACGTACTTTAATGAAAAACTGTTTTTT.